Listed here is a single T cell receptor beta chain. Its target is unknown. Sequencing was performed with immunoSEQ multiplex PCR; in TCRdb, only in-frame clones are kept and a portion is missing. The profile covers around 310,000 clones, with approximately 80% appearing a single time and about 6.7% taken by the ten largest. This entry belongs to a study of cytotoxic CD8 clonotypes in ibrutinib-treated CLL. Study-wide background: A median 12 months of treatment, range 6 to 36, preceded the collection of response samples.

Findings and limits, study-wide: The study found baseline clonality above age-matched healthy donors, tracking circulating CD8+ T-cell counts.

V was cut by 0 bases and J by 3 bases, with 10 bases left in between. The CDR3 is 14 residues long. Germline V lookup: CDR1 SGHRS, CDR2 YFSETQ. The sequenced sample was PBMCs, obtained before ibrutinib treatment. This TCR was sampled from a human donor with chronic lymphocytic leukemia. The rearrangement uses TRBV5-1 and TRBJ2-7; D possibly corresponds to TRBD2 (6 bases). The CDR3 region has the DNA TGCGCCAGCAGCTTGGGGACGGGGGTCTACGAGCAGTACTTC. This encodes CASSLGTGVYEQYF.